Listed below are T cell receptor beta chains from one sample, sequenced in a study of cytomegalovirus exposure and HLA in healthy donors. Sequencing used immunoSEQ multiplex PCR; TCRdb keeps in-frame clones, though not all of them. In the table there are some 86,000 clones, over 85% of which are singletons. The sequencing sample was made of PBMCs. The origin of the receptors is a woman in her thirties in good health and CMV-seronegative. CDR3s include the opening cysteine and the closing phenylalanine or tryptophan. A D gene is named only where the DNA matches it firmly. Rows may omit the clone size; those that give it use once, few, many or a size class.

abundance	d_gene	v_gene	j_gene	CDR3aa	CDR3nt
.	TRBD1	TRBV7-9	TRBJ1-3	CASSLTGGGNTIYF	TGTGCCAGCAGCTTAACAGGGGGCGGAAACACCATATATTTT
.	TRBD1	TRBV5-1	TRBJ2-2	CASSPWTGSSTGELFF	TGCGCCAGCAGCCCATGGACAGGGTCGTCCACCGGGGAGCTGTTTTTT
.	.	TRBV18	TRBJ1-2	CASSPQGGGGYTF	TGTGCCAGCTCACCGCAAGGCGGCGGAGGCTACACCTTC
.	.	TRBV6-4	TRBJ2-2	CASSDDPGTGELFF	TGTGCCAGCAGTGACGACCCAGGCACCGGGGAGCTGTTTTTT
.	TRBD1	TRBV7-9	TRBJ1-1	CASSLLPGTEVNTEAFF	TGTGCCAGCAGCTTACTACCCGGGACAGAGGTGAACACTGAAGCTTTCTTT
.	.	TRBV6-6	TRBJ2-1	CASRSGQGVSYNEQFF	TGTGCCAGCAGATCCGGTCAGGGTGTCTCCTACAATGAGCAGTTCTTC
.	.	TRBV5-6	TRBJ1-5	CASSRYLSIDQPQHF	TGTGCCAGCAGTAGATATCTTTCAATTGATCAGCCCCAGCATTTT
.	TRBD2	TRBV2	TRBJ2-7	CASSLTSGFTYEQYF	TGTGCCAGCAGTTTGACTAGCGGTTTTACCTACGAGCAGTACTTC
.	.	TRBV5-1	TRBJ1-1	CASSLAGGGAMNTEAFF	TGCGCCAGCAGCTTGGCCGGGGGTGGCGCTATGAACACTGAAGCTTTCTTT
.	.	TRBV7-9	TRBJ2-1	CASSLGGASREQFF	TGTGCCAGCAGCTTAGGGGGCGCCTCCCGGGAGCAGTTCTTC
once	.	TRBV27	TRBJ2-1	CASSFRRDSYNEQFF	TGTGCCAGCAGTTTCCGACGGGATTCCTACAATGAGCAGTTCTTC
.	.	TRBV6-6	TRBJ1-5	CASTRQISNQPQHF	TGTGCCAGCACAAGACAGATTAGCAATCAGCCCCAGCATTTT
.	.	TRBV5-1	TRBJ2-2	CASSLASDTGELFF	TGCGCCAGCAGCTTGGCCAGTGACACCGGGGAGCTGTTTTTT
.	.	TRBV23-1	TRBJ1-5	CASSQSQAFNQPQHF	TGCGCCAGCAGTCAATCTCAGGCCTTCAATCAGCCCCAGCATTTT
.	.	TRBV19	TRBJ2-5	CASSPLEGSQETQYF	TGTGCCAGTAGTCCCCTCGAGGGATCGCAAGAGACCCAGTACTTC
few	.	TRBV28	TRBJ1-5	CASTQGVNQPQHF	TGTGCCAGCACACAGGGAGTGAATCAGCCCCAGCATTTT
.	TRBD2	TRBV30	TRBJ2-1	CAWSQTRLAGSHNEQFF	TGTGCCTGGAGTCAAACTCGACTAGCGGGGAGTCACAATGAGCAGTTCTTC
once	.	TRBV9	TRBJ2-1	CASSYFLNEQFF	TGTGCCAGCAGCTATTTTCTGAATGAGCAGTTCTTC
.	TRBD1	TRBV18	TRBJ2-7	CASSPPGQGGYEQYF	TGTGCCAGCTCACCACCGGGACAGGGGGGATACGAGCAGTACTTC
few	TRBD1	TRBV4-3	TRBJ2-5	CASSQEETGVSQETQYF	TGCGCCAGCAGCCAAGAAGAGACAGGGGTGAGCCAAGAGACCCAGTACTTC
.	.	TRBV7-3	TRBJ2-3	CASSSLATGTDTQYF	TGTGCCAGCAGCTCCCTAGCGACCGGCACAGATACGCAGTATTTT
.	.	TRBV5-1	TRBJ2-2	CASSLHRPGDTGELFF	TGCGCCAGCAGCTTGCATAGGCCCGGGGACACCGGGGAGCTGTTTTTT
.	TRBD2	TRBV7-2	TRBJ2-5	CASSPGQRGGRRETQYF	TGTGCCAGCAGCCCCGGTCAGCGGGGGGGCCGGCGAGAGACCCAGTACTTC
.	.	TRBV11-1	TRBJ1-1	CASSSWPGHQNTEAFF	TGTGCCAGCAGCTCATGGCCGGGACACCAGAACACTGAAGCTTTCTTT
.	TRBD1	TRBV6-5	TRBJ1-2	CASSRQGAINYGYTF	TGTGCCAGCTCCAGACAGGGGGCGATTAACTATGGCTACACCTTC
.	TRBD2	TRBV7-8	TRBJ2-3	CASSFSPLAGADTQYF	TGTGCCAGCAGCTTTAGCCCACTAGCGGGAGCAGATACGCAGTATTTT
.	.	TRBV5-1	TRBJ2-3	CASSLARVGSDTQYF	TGCGCCAGCAGCTTGGCCAGGGTCGGATCAGATACGCAGTATTTT
.	.	TRBV5-6	TRBJ2-1	CASSFVSSSSGQFF	TGTGCCAGCAGCTTCGTCTCTTCTAGTTCCGGGCAGTTCTTC
.	.	TRBV25-1	TRBJ1-2	CASTGGANGYTF	TGTGCCAGCACCGGGGGAGCGAATGGCTACACCTTC
once	TRBD1	TRBV7-2	TRBJ2-7	CASSLEQGSYEQYF	TGTGCCAGCAGCTTAGAACAGGGGTCCTACGAGCAGTACTTC
few	.	TRBV28	TRBJ2-3	CALGGAGKADTQYF	TGTGCCCTCGGAGGGGCGGGGAAGGCAGATACGCAGTATTTT
.	TRBD2	TRBV7-2	TRBJ2-5	CASSIAGGQETQYF	TGTGCCAGCAGCATAGCGGGGGGGCAAGAGACCCAGTACTTC
.	TRBD2	TRBV5-1	TRBJ2-1	CASSLAMVAGAYNEQFF	TGCGCCAGCAGCTTGGCGATGGTAGCGGGAGCATACAATGAGCAGTTCTTC
.	TRBD1	TRBV18	TRBJ2-3	CASSRRDRGTDTQYF	TGTGCCAGCTCACGCCGGGACAGGGGTACAGATACGCAGTATTTT
.	.	TRBV19	TRBJ1-3	CASSMFSKGNTIYF	TGTGCCAGTAGTATGTTCAGTAAAGGAAACACCATATATTTT
once	.	TRBV7-2	TRBJ2-7	CASSAQGSYEQYF	TGTGCCAGCAGCGCCCAGGGTTCCTACGAGCAGTACTTC
.	TRBD1	TRBV30	TRBJ2-7	CAWSFTGTGGEQYF	TGTGCCTGGAGTTTTACCGGGACAGGGGGCGAGCAGTACTTC
.	TRBD1	TRBV7-9	TRBJ1-2	CASSRRTGTDANGYTF	TGTGCCAGCAGCCGAAGGACAGGGACAGATGCGAATGGCTACACCTTC
.	TRBD1	TRBV18	TRBJ1-1	CASSPRTGDGAEAFF	TGTGCCAGCTCACCACGGACAGGGGATGGGGCTGAAGCTTTCTTT
.	.	TRBV28	TRBJ2-1	CASSLSGQAAYNEQFF	TGTGCCAGCAGTTTGAGTGGGCAGGCAGCTTACAATGAGCAGTTCTTC
.	TRBD2	TRBV11-2	TRBJ2-3	CASSLGRLAGVSTDTQYF	TGTGCCAGCAGCTTAGGTAGACTAGCGGGAGTTAGCACAGATACGCAGTATTTT
.	.	TRBV19	TRBJ1-1	CASSRGNTEAFF	TGTGCCAGTAGCCGGGGGAACACTGAAGCTTTCTTT
.	TRBD2	TRBV5-1	TRBJ2-5	CASSLIAGGLQETQYF	TGCGCCAGCAGCTTGATAGCGGGGGGGCTCCAAGAGACCCAGTACTTC
.	.	TRBV5-1	TRBJ2-3	CASSLDWQGTADTQYF	TGCGCCAGCAGCTTGGATTGGCAGGGTACCGCAGATACGCAGTATTTT
.	TRBD1	TRBV27	TRBJ1-5	CASSDRDNQPQHF	TGTGCCAGCTCTGACAGGGATAATCAGCCCCAGCATTTT
.	TRBD1	TRBV5-6	TRBJ1-5	CASSLAGGGGNQPQHF	TGTGCCAGCAGCTTGGCCGGAGGGGGCGGCAATCAGCCCCAGCATTTT
.	.	TRBV7-5	TRBJ1-5	CVRSLADRDSNSNQPQHF	TGTGTCAGAAGCTTAGCAGACCGGGACAGCAATTCCAATCAGCCCCAGCATTTT
.	.	TRBV15	TRBJ1-3	CATSRAQISGNTIYF	TGTGCCACCAGCAGAGCACAGATCTCTGGAAACACCATATATTTT
.	.	TRBV28	TRBJ1-3	CASIPTGSSGNTIYF	TGTGCCAGCATCCCCACAGGGAGCTCTGGAAACACCATATATTTT
few	TRBD2	TRBV11-2	TRBJ2-2	CASSPGTSGANTGELFF	TGTGCCAGCAGCCCCGGGACTAGCGGAGCGAACACCGGGGAGCTGTTTTTT
.	TRBD2	TRBV5-1	TRBJ2-7	CASSLGRLAGDEQYF	TGCGCCAGCAGCTTGGGGCGACTAGCGGGAGACGAGCAGTACTTC
.	TRBD2	TRBV4-1	TRBJ2-3	CASSQDGGREDTQYF	TGCGCCAGCAGCCAAGATGGCGGGAGGGAGGATACGCAGTATTTT